These T cell receptor beta chains were read from a single sample in a study of T cell responses to AZD1222 COVID-19 vaccine. Clones were sequenced by immunoSEQ multiplex PCR, and TCRdb holds only the in-frame ones, with some missing. The top ten clones hold roughly 3.3% of a sample with more than 110,000 clones, 92% of them seen once. The material sequenced was peripheral blood, taken 28 days after the second AZD1222 dose. Source of these receptors: an adult who received the AZD1222 COVID-19 vaccine. Both conserved end residues are part of each CDR3. The D gene is left open where the match is weak. Some rows have no size entry. The others give once, few or many, or a class for an expanded clone.

TRBD2	TRBV18	17	.	TRBJ2-1	CASSPPTLAGGRGEQFF	TGTGCCAGCTCACCACCGACGCTAGCGGGAGGGCGGGGTGAGCAGTTCTTC
.	TRBV28	13	.	TRBJ1-5	CASTIAGNQPQHF	TGTGCCAGCACCATTGCAGGCAATCAGCCCCAGCATTTT
.	TRBV28	12	.	TRBJ1-2	CASSLLDYGYTF	TGTGCCAGCAGTTTATTGGACTATGGCTACACCTTC
TRBD2	TRBV28	16	once	TRBJ2-7	CASSLPGLAGEGEQYF	TGTGCCAGCAGCCTACCGGGACTAGCGGGAGAAGGCGAGCAGTACTTC
.	TRBV5-4	12	.	TRBJ2-3	CASSLAKATQYF	TGTGCCAGCAGCTTGGCCAAGGCTACGCAGTATTTT
TRBD1	TRBV5-8	15	.	TRBJ2-5	CASSSGTGGLETQYF	TGTGCCAGCAGCTCCGGGACAGGGGGCCTTGAGACCCAGTACTTC
.	TRBV3-1/TRBV3-2	13	.	TRBJ2-5	CASATGLQETQYF	TGTGCCAGCGCTACGGGACTTCAAGAGACCCAGTACTTC
.	TRBV30	15	.	TRBJ1-6	CAWRGVAPYNSPLHF	TGTGCCTGGAGAGGAGTAGCGCCTTATAATTCACCCCTCCACTTT
TRBD1	TRBV27	17	.	TRBJ2-7	CASSAQLSGTGNYEQYF	TGTGCCAGCAGTGCGCAACTCTCCGGGACAGGGAACTACGAGCAGTACTTC
.	TRBV7-2	16	.	TRBJ1-5	CASSLTSGLFLRPQHF	TGTGCCAGCAGCTTGACCTCGGGCCTCTTCTTGCGGCCCCAGCATTTT
TRBD1	TRBV19	13	.	TRBJ1-1	CASKGQSNTEAFF	TGTGCCAGCAAGGGACAGTCAAACACTGAAGCTTTCTTT
.	TRBV10-3	12	once	TRBJ2-7	CATRGAYDEQYF	TGTGCCACACGGGGGGCATACGACGAGCAGTACTTC
TRBD1	TRBV7-9	17	once	TRBJ1-5	CASSLERGQHFNQPQHF	TGTGCCAGCAGCTTGGAAAGGGGGCAGCACTTCAATCAGCCCCAGCATTTT
TRBD1	TRBV19	15	.	TRBJ1-4	CASSIDFTGDEKLFF	TGTGCCAGTAGTATAGATTTCACAGGGGACGAAAAACTGTTTTTT
TRBD2	TRBV28	19	.	TRBJ2-4	CASESSGGRGAGAPLIQYF	TGTGCCAGCGAGAGTTCTGGAGGGAGAGGGGCGGGAGCCCCTTTAATTCAGTACTTC
.	TRBV7-9	11	.	TRBJ2-2	CASPYPGELFF	TGTGCCAGCCCTTATCCCGGGGAGCTGTTTTTT
.	TRBV3-1/TRBV3-2	13	once	TRBJ1-4	CASSRQGSEKLFF	TGTGCCAGCAGCCGCCAGGGGTCTGAAAAACTGTTTTTT
TRBD1	TRBV15	15	.	TRBJ1-1	CATSRDRTGVTEAFF	TGTGCCACCAGCAGAGATCGGACAGGGGTCACTGAAGCTTTCTTT
.	TRBV28	13	.	TRBJ1-2	CASSLAGDYGYTF	TGTGCCAGCAGTTTGGCAGGCGACTATGGCTACACCTTC
.	TRBV5-1	15	once	TRBJ2-7	CASSGGYIPPYEQYF	TGCGCCAGCAGCGGGGGTTATATTCCTCCTTATGAGCAGTACTTC
TRBD1	TRBV30	13	.	TRBJ1-2	CAWRDRGQDGYTF	TGTGCCTGGAGGGACAGGGGGCAGGATGGCTACACCTTC
.	TRBV6-1	17	.	TRBJ2-7	CASSAFSGGAASYEQYF	TGTGCCAGCAGTGCCTTCTCAGGTGGGGCGGCCTCCTACGAGCAGTACTTC
.	TRBV5-8	14	.	TRBJ1-1	CASSPRGGFTEAFF	TGTGCCAGCAGCCCCCGAGGGGGGTTCACTGAAGCTTTCTTT
.	TRBV29-1	12	.	TRBJ1-1	CSGGEGNTEAFF	TGCAGCGGGGGAGAGGGGAACACTGAAGCTTTCTTT
.	TRBV3-1/TRBV3-2	14	.	TRBJ1-3	CASSQGASRNTIYF	TGTGCCAGCAGCCAAGGCGCAAGCCGAAACACCATATATTTT
.	TRBV28	13	.	TRBJ2-7	CASSQGTDSEQYF	TGTGCCAGCAGTCAGGGGACGGACAGCGAGCAGTACTTC
.	TRBV9	15	.	TRBJ2-1	CASSNSPSSYNEQFF	TGTGCCAGCAGCAATTCCCCTAGCTCCTACAATGAGCAGTTCTTC
TRBD2	TRBV27	17	.	TRBJ2-5	CASSFIWTSGVQETQYF	TGTGCCAGCAGTTTCATCTGGACTAGCGGGGTGCAAGAGACCCAGTACTTC
TRBD1	TRBV6-2/TRBV6-3	14	.	TRBJ1-2	CASSARGQSYGYTF	TGTGCCAGCAGTGCAAGGGGACAGAGCTATGGCTACACCTTC
.	TRBV7-9	14	.	TRBJ1-1	CASSFGQVNTEAFF	TGTGCCAGCAGCTTCGGGCAGGTGAACACTGAAGCTTTCTTT
.	TRBV27	13	.	TRBJ2-1	CASSLDSYNEQFF	TGTGCCAGCAGTTTAGACTCCTACAATGAGCAGTTCTTC
TRBD2	TRBV5-1	16	.	TRBJ2-1	CASRGAGGPSYNEQFF	TGCGCCAGCAGGGGAGCGGGAGGGCCATCCTACAATGAGCAGTTCTTC
.	TRBV7-9	14	.	TRBJ1-2	CASSLSGSNYGYTF	TGTGCCAGCAGCTTATCGGGCAGTAACTATGGCTACACCTTC
.	TRBV19	15	.	TRBJ1-5	CASSIGPGSGQPQHF	TGTGCCAGTAGTATAGGCCCCGGGAGTGGTCAGCCCCAGCATTTT
.	TRBV14	12	.	TRBJ1-2	CASSRTYYGYTF	TGTGCCAGCAGCCGCACCTACTATGGCTACACCTTC
TRBD2	TRBV20-1	15	.	TRBJ2-7	CSASLPTSVAYEQYF	TGCAGTGCTAGTCTTCCCACTAGCGTGGCCTACGAGCAGTACTTC
.	TRBV14	12	.	TRBJ1-2	CASSRDARGYTF	TGTGCCAGCAGCCGGGACGCCAGAGGCTACACCTTC
TRBD1	TRBV6-5	14	.	TRBJ1-1	CASRDRQGHTEAFF	TGTGCCAGCAGGGACAGACAGGGGCACACTGAAGCTTTCTTT
.	TRBV9	13	.	TRBJ1-2	CASSSREYYGYTF	TGTGCCAGCAGTTCAAGGGAGTACTATGGCTACACCTTC
TRBD1	TRBV30	14	.	TRBJ1-6	CALGPQGENSPLHF	TGTGCCCTAGGGCCTCAGGGGGAGAATTCACCCCTCCACTTT
.	TRBV24-1	13	once	TRBJ1-2	CATSEGGNYGYTF	TGTGCCACCAGTGAGGGCGGTAACTATGGCTACACCTTC
TRBD2	TRBV5-1	15	.	TRBJ2-1	CASSLREGPDNEQFF	TGCGCCAGCAGCTTGAGGGAGGGCCCCGACAATGAGCAGTTCTTC
TRBD1	TRBV27	16	.	TRBJ2-4	CASSLRTGASKNIQYF	TGTGCCAGCAGTTTACGGACAGGGGCATCAAAGAACATTCAGTACTTC
TRBD1	TRBV10-3	13	.	TRBJ2-7	CAISTGVSYEQYF	TGTGCCATCAGCACAGGGGTCTCCTACGAGCAGTACTTC
TRBD1	TRBV9	13	.	TRBJ1-2	CASSAGTGVGYTF	TGTGCCAGCAGCGCCGGGACAGGGGTTGGCTACACCTTC
.	TRBV19	11	.	TRBJ1-2	CATRRNYGYTF	TGTGCCACCAGGAGGAACTATGGCTACACCTTC
.	TRBV19	13	.	TRBJ1-5	CASSGGGNQPQHF	TGTGCCAGTAGTGGGGGGGGCAATCAGCCCCAGCATTTT
.	TRBV28	12	once	TRBJ1-1	CASSFHRAEAFF	TGTGCCAGCAGTTTCCACAGGGCTGAAGCTTTCTTT
TRBD1	TRBV29-1	14	.	TRBJ1-4	CSVEVGDRDEKLFF	TGCAGCGTTGAAGTGGGGGACAGGGATGAAAAACTGTTTTTT
.	TRBV10-3	13	.	TRBJ2-5	CAISRDFQETQYF	TGTGCCATCAGTAGGGATTTCCAAGAGACCCAGTACTTC
.	TRBV13	16	.	TRBJ1-6	CASSPSVSSYNSPLHF	TGTGCCAGCAGCCCATCAGTTAGCTCCTATAATTCACCCCTCCACTTT
.	TRBV10-3	14	.	TRBJ2-6	CAISGPSGANVLTF	TGTGCCATCAGTGGACCATCTGGGGCCAACGTCCTGACTTTC
.	TRBV14	16	.	TRBJ1-2	CASSHSAWGRGYGYTF	TGTGCCAGCAGCCATTCAGCATGGGGCCGGGGCTATGGCTACACCTTC
.	TRBV28	12	.	TRBJ1-1	CASSADSAEAFF	TGTGCCAGCAGTGCGGACAGTGCTGAAGCTTTCTTT
.	TRBV6-2/TRBV6-3	14	.	TRBJ1-5	CASSSRGSNQPQHF	TGTGCCAGCAGTTCTAGGGGGAGCAATCAGCCCCAGCATTTT
TRBD1	TRBV27	14	.	TRBJ2-7	CASSANRGPHEQYF	TGTGCCAGCAGTGCCAACAGGGGGCCCCACGAGCAGTACTTC
.	TRBV30	15	.	TRBJ1-5	CAWSVQSGRNQPQHF	TGTGCCTGGAGTGTACAATCAGGGCGCAATCAGCCCCAGCATTTT
TRBD1	TRBV5-1	14	.	TRBJ1-6	CASSLGQGDSPLHF	TGCGCCAGCAGCTTAGGACAGGGTGACTCACCCCTCCACTTT
.	TRBV7-3	13	.	TRBJ1-1	CASSLGRGNEAFF	TGTGCCAGCAGCTTAGGTCGAGGGAATGAAGCTTTCTTT
.	TRBV7-9	13	.	TRBJ1-1	CASSLVQGTEAFF	TGTGCCAGCAGCTTAGTCCAGGGCACTGAAGCTTTCTTT